The rows below give T cell receptor beta chains drawn from one sample of a study of cytomegalovirus exposure and HLA in healthy donors. Using immunoSEQ multiplex PCR, the repertoire was profiled, and TCRdb retains in-frame clones only, with some absent. The data contain about 77,000 clones, roughly 78% of them singletons. The sequencing sample was made of PBMCs. The source of these receptors is a man aged 40-55 years in good health and CMV-seronegative. CDR3s include the opening cysteine and the closing phenylalanine or tryptophan. The D gene is left open where the match is weak. Not every row has a clone size; where given, it reads once, few, many or a size class.

j_call	v_call	d_call	clone_size	cdr3_aa	cdr3_nt
TRBJ1-2	TRBV28	TRBD1	-	CASSHDGDSTIPYGYTF	TGTGCCAGCAGTCACGATGGGGACAGCACGATCCCCTATGGCTACACCTTC
TRBJ2-6	TRBV5-4	-	-	CASRPDSGASSGANVLTF	TGTGCCAGCAGGCCCGATAGCGGCGCCAGCTCTGGGGCCAACGTCCTGACTTTC
TRBJ2-1	TRBV15	-	-	CATNHAGRYNEQFF	TGTGCCACCAACCACGCGGGACGGTACAATGAGCAGTTCTTC
TRBJ2-5	TRBV9	-	-	CASSVDFQRVETQYF	TGTGCCAGCAGCGTAGACTTCCAGAGGGTTGAGACCCAGTACTTC
TRBJ2-5	TRBV5-5	TRBD1	-	CASSPAQGALETQYF	TGTGCCAGCAGCCCCGCCCAGGGGGCTTTGGAGACCCAGTACTTC
TRBJ2-7	TRBV4-2	-	-	CASSQPGYEQYF	TGTGCCAGCAGCCAACCGGGTTACGAGCAGTACTTC
TRBJ2-3	TRBV11-3	-	few	CASSPGGGPTDTQYF	TGTGCCAGCAGCCCTGGAGGGGGCCCGACAGATACGCAGTATTTT
TRBJ2-1	TRBV29-1	TRBD1	-	CSVESRPGQGNNEQFF	TGCAGCGTTGAAAGTCGACCGGGACAGGGAAACAATGAGCAGTTCTTC
TRBJ2-2	TRBV4-3	TRBD1	few	CASSMTGVNTGELFF	TGCGCCAGCAGTATGACAGGGGTGAACACCGGGGAGCTGTTTTTT
TRBJ1-5	TRBV19	TRBD1	-	CASHRGRGGGPQHF	TGTGCCAGCCACAGGGGGAGGGGGGGAGGGCCCCAGCATTTT
TRBJ2-1	TRBV5-1	TRBD2	-	CASSVAGDLYNEQFF	TGCGCCAGCAGCGTCGCGGGAGATCTCTACAATGAGCAGTTCTTC
TRBJ2-2	TRBV5-1	-	-	CASSLLAAGLLNTGELFF	TGCGCCAGCAGCTTGTTAGCCGCGGGACTTTTAAACACCGGGGAGCTGTTTTTT
TRBJ1-1	TRBV28	TRBD1	once	CASRTTGGGTEAFF	TGTGCCAGCAGAACTACAGGGGGCGGAACTGAAGCTTTCTTT
TRBJ1-5	TRBV19	-	few	CASSVGGGKNQPQHF	TGTGCCAGTAGTGTGGGCGGGGGGAAAAATCAGCCCCAGCATTTT
TRBJ1-5	TRBV9	-	-	CASSPDGLNQPQHF	TGTGCCAGCAGCCCCGATGGGCTAAATCAGCCCCAGCATTTT
TRBJ2-7	TRBV2	TRBD1	-	CASREQGPSYEQYF	TGTGCCAGCAGGGAACAGGGGCCATCCTACGAGCAGTACTTC
TRBJ2-1	TRBV4-3	-	-	CASSQTRFHEQFF	TGCGCCAGCAGCCAAACTAGATTCCATGAGCAGTTCTTC
TRBJ2-1	TRBV19	TRBD2	once	CATNSGSSYNEQFF	TGTGCCACGAATAGCGGGAGCTCCTACAATGAGCAGTTCTTC
TRBJ2-5	TRBV10-2	-	-	CASSEAKYQETQYF	TGCGCCAGCAGTGAAGCTAAGTACCAAGAGACCCAGTACTTC
TRBJ2-1	TRBV7-9	-	-	CASSLSLNEQFF	TGTGCCAGCAGCTTATCCCTCAATGAGCAGTTCTTC
TRBJ1-2	TRBV30	TRBD1	few	CAWKIRGPSGYTF	TGTGCCTGGAAGATCAGGGGGCCTTCTGGCTACACCTTC
TRBJ2-2	TRBV19	TRBD1	-	CASSIVGTGNTGELFF	TGTGCCAGTAGTATAGTTGGGACAGGGAACACCGGGGAGCTGTTTTTT
TRBJ1-6	TRBV5-1	-	-	CASSVDRNSPLHF	TGCGCCAGCAGCGTGGACAGAAATTCACCCCTCCACTTT
TRBJ1-5	TRBV30	TRBD1	once	CAWSVKAGGNQPQHF	TGTGCCTGGAGTGTTAAGGCAGGGGGTAATCAGCCCCAGCATTTT
TRBJ2-7	TRBV7-9	-	-	CASRPLGGTYEQYF	TGTGCCAGCCGCCCCCTAGGGGGAACCTACGAGCAGTACTTC
TRBJ2-7	TRBV30	TRBD2	few	CAWSEGSGRVYEQYF	TGTGCCTGGAGTGAGGGTAGCGGGAGGGTCTACGAGCAGTACTTC
TRBJ1-5	TRBV18	TRBD1	-	CASSLTGQGAGNQPQHF	TGTGCCAGCTCACTGACCGGACAGGGGGCGGGCAATCAGCCCCAGCATTTT
TRBJ2-1	TRBV7-3	TRBD2	-	CASSLLAGYNEQFF	TGTGCCAGCAGCTTGCTAGCGGGCTACAATGAGCAGTTCTTC
TRBJ2-7	TRBV7-3	TRBD2	-	CASSLPGLAEKSSYEQYF	TGTGCCAGCAGCTTGCCGGGACTAGCGGAGAAGAGCTCCTACGAGCAGTACTTC
TRBJ1-2	TRBV4-3	-	-	CASSQEEGASGPLRGYTF	TGCGCCAGCAGCCAAGAGGAGGGTGCCTCCGGGCCCTTAAGGGGCTACACCTTC
TRBJ2-7	TRBV16	-	-	CASSHEQGQDYEQYF	TGTGCCAGCAGCCATGAGCAGGGCCAAGACTACGAGCAGTACTTC
TRBJ2-7	TRBV6-6	TRBD1	-	CASSFDRGEAYF	TGTGCCAGCAGTTTTGACAGGGGAGAGGCGTACTTC
TRBJ2-7	TRBV5-1	-	few	CASSLLGRDYEQYF	TGCGCCAGCAGCTTGTTAGGCAGGGACTACGAGCAGTACTTC
TRBJ1-5	TRBV19	TRBD1	-	CATLGGARNQPQHF	TGTGCCACACTAGGGGGCGCGAGGAATCAGCCCCAGCATTTT
TRBJ2-3	TRBV7-2	TRBD2	few	CASSFGLAGEGAQYF	TGTGCCAGCAGTTTTGGACTAGCGGGAGAAGGCGCGCAGTATTTT
TRBJ2-1	TRBV28	TRBD2	-	CASRASSGSIYNEQFF	TGTGCCAGCAGGGCTTCTAGCGGGAGTATCTACAATGAGCAGTTCTTC
TRBJ2-7	TRBV28	-	-	CASSPGRVGYEQYF	TGTGCCAGCAGTCCCGGCAGGGTAGGGTACGAGCAGTACTTC
TRBJ2-1	TRBV19	TRBD2	-	CASSVGLASGNEQFF	TGTGCCAGTAGTGTTGGACTAGCTTCGGGTAATGAGCAGTTCTTC
TRBJ2-7	TRBV5-4	TRBD2	-	CASSLGRAGEGYEQYF	TGTGCCAGCAGCTTGGGGAGGGCGGGAGAGGGCTACGAGCAGTACTTC
TRBJ2-5	TRBV28	TRBD2	-	CASNLAGGEETQYF	TGTGCCAGCAATCTAGCGGGGGGCGAGGAGACCCAGTACTTC
TRBJ2-5	TRBV20-1	-	-	CSARDFETQYF	TGCAGTGCTAGAGACTTTGAGACCCAGTACTTC
TRBJ2-1	TRBV29-1	TRBD2	-	CSVGVAGSSYNEQFF	TGCAGCGTGGGGGTAGCGGGAAGCTCCTACAATGAGCAGTTCTTC
TRBJ2-1	TRBV5-5	TRBD2	-	CASSLGQGTSRKVYNEQFF	TGTGCCAGCAGCTTGGGCCAGGGGACTAGCAGAAAAGTCTACAATGAGCAGTTCTTC
TRBJ1-1	TRBV28	-	-	CASSLGRTLNTEAFF	TGTGCCAGCAGTTTGGGGCGCACATTGAACACTGAAGCTTTCTTT
TRBJ2-3	TRBV28	-	-	CASSLFLSGFGTDTQYF	TGTGCCAGCAGTTTATTTCTTTCAGGGTTTGGTACAGATACGCAGTATTTT
TRBJ2-5	TRBV6-1	TRBD1	-	CASSDWGQLQETQYF	TGTGCCAGCAGTGATTGGGGACAGCTACAAGAGACCCAGTACTTC